This entry concerns a single T cell receptor (beta chain). Its antigen is currently unknown. Naive CD45RA+ and memory CD45RA-negative subsets were split from CD4+ cells. The CDR3 has 16 residues. The germline gives CDR1 KGHSH, CDR2 LQKENI. With 1 base removed from V and 0 bases from J, the gap between germline ends came to 7 bases. The data belong to a study of shared clonotypes between healthy human individuals. It was approximately 0.2 ug DNA, around 32,000 T cell genomes, that sorted-subset replicate PCRs used. This table comes from immunoSEQ multiplex PCR, and its TCRdb copy is limited to in-frame clones, with some not included. Of fewer than 850,000 clones listed, around 72% were seen once; the top ten hold around 1.8%. Study-wide points: An expected dependence of interdonor clonotype sharing on sequencing depth was noted. Generation probabilities of non-shared clonotypes were lower (relative to those shared by all four donors).

The J gene is TRBJ2-6, the V gene TRBV18; D is possibly TRBD2 (5 bases). Input material: memory CD4+ T cells sorted from blood. The subset was: CD45RA-negative fraction. The sequence came from a woman aged 30 to 39 in good health. DNA of the CDR3: TGTGCCAGCTCACCACTCGGGAACTCTGGGGCCAACGTCCTGACTTTC. It is translated as CASSPLGNSGANVLTF.